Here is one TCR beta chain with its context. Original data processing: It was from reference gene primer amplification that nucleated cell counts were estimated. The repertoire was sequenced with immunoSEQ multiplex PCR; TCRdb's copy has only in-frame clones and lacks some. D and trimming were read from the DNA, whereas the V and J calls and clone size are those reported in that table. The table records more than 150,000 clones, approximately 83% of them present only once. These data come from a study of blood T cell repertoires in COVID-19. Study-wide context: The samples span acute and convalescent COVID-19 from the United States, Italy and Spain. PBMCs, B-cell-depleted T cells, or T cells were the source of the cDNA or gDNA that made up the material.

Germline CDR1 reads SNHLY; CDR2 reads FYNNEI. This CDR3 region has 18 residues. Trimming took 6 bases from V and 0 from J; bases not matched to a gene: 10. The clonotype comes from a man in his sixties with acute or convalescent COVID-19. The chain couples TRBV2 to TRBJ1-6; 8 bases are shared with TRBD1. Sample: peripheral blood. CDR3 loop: CASRDRGRASSYNSPLHF. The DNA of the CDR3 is TGTGCCAGCAGAGACAGGGGAAGGGCAAGCTCCTATAATTCACCCCTCCACTTT.